This T cell receptor beta chain was obtained from a study of lymphopenia after photon versus proton radiotherapy. V lost 8 bases and J 10 bases, leaving 21 bases between the germline ends. This CDR3 spans 14 amino acids. Germline CDR1 and CDR2: MDHEN and SYDVKM. Generated by immunoSEQ multiplex PCR, the TCRdb table keeps only in-frame clones and is missing some. The table includes around 12,000 clones, about 88% detected once. The TCR was taken from a man aged 55-75 years with pancreatic cancer. This specimen was peripheral blood, taken from a patient treated with photon-based radiotherapy. This chain connects TRBV28 to TRBJ2-1; D may be TRBD1 (6 bases). CDR3 amino acids: CASVRDIGSTEQFF. The CDR3 DNA reads TGTGCCAGCGTTAGGGACATTGGCTCCACGGAGCAGTTCTTC.